These 20 T cell receptor beta chains were sequenced from one sample in a study of T-cell reconstitution after alpha-beta-depleted transplantation in children. Unique molecular identifiers were incorporated into the prepared TCRbeta library. Using its own MiXCR run on the PCR reads, TCRdb lists one record per CDR3 protein. Of around 360,000 distinct CDR3 sequences listed, about 9.3% are singletons. The sequencing used PBMCs from the stem cell graft donor, collected from the stem cell graft. The receptors come from a human donor who donated a stem cell graft to a child with acute lymphoblastic leukemia.

This clonotype has ten or more counts. The DNA for the CDR3 is TGCAGTGCTAGGGCATGGCGGAACTACAATGAGCAGTTCTTC. Amino acid sequence: CSARAWRNYNEQFF. The V call is TRBV20-1, the J call TRBJ2-1, with D hard to call. CDR1 DFQATT and CDR2 SNEGSKA come from the germline V gene (reference sequence). This CDR3 comprises 14 residues. Trimming stripped 3 bases from V and 3 bases from J, with 12 bases between.

The rearrangement links TRBV5-1 to TRBJ2-7; no clear D. Germline CDR1 reads SGHRS; CDR2 reads YFSETQ. The CDR3 has 13 amino acids. Trimming shortened V by 1 base and J by 4 bases, and 9 bases separated the two germline ends. The CDR3 region has the DNA TGCGCCAGCAGCTTGAACCCAGTTTACGAGCAGTACTTC. This encodes CASSLNPVYEQYF.

There are a few counts of this clonotype. The chain has TRBV27 and TRBJ1-2; 7 bases line up with TRBD1. The CDR3 covers 17 residues. V trimming: 1 base; J trimming: 5 bases; junction bases outside the gene matches: 13. The germline CDR1 and CDR2 sequences are MNHEY and SMNVEV (reference sequence). CDR3 sequence reads: CASSLLPSEGGFYGYTF. The DNA for the CDR3 is TGTGCCAGCAGTTTATTGCCGTCGGAAGGGGGCTTTTATGGCTACACCTTC.

There are a few counts of this clonotype. The chain employs TRBV25-1 and TRBJ1-1, with D possibly being TRBD1 (5 bases). The V end lost 7 bases, the J end lost 4 bases, and 16 bases lay between the germline ends. The CDR3 extends over 14 amino acids. CDR1 is MGHDK, CDR2 SYGVNS, per germline. The CDR3 region is CASIPGPGGTEAFF. The CDR3 coding sequence is TGTGCCAGCATCCCGGGGCCGGGAGGCACTGAAGCTTTCTTT. Drawing the rest from reference TRBV25-1 and TRBJ1-1, the complete variable domain is EADIYQTPRYLVIGTGKKITLECSQTMGHDKMYWYQQDPGMELHLIHYSYGVNSTEKGDLSSESTVSRIRTEHFPLTLESARPSHTSQYLCASIPGPGGTEAFFGQGTRLTVV.

The chain combines TRBV29-1 with TRBJ2-3, with no clear D. Trimming shortened V by 6 bases and J by 5 bases, and 12 bases separated the two germline ends. The V gene's germline CDR1 is SQVTM and CDR2 ANQGSEA. The CDR3 runs 12 residues. The CDR3 reads CSVESLGDTQYF. The CDR3 bases are TGCAGCGTCGAATCACTGGGAGATACGCAGTATTTT.

This clonotype was detected ten times or more. The rearrangement joins TRBV6-2 or TRBV6-3 to TRBJ1-2; D is perhaps TRBD1 (5 bases). V was clipped by 6 bases and J by 12 bases, with 20 bases between them. The CDR3 totals 13 residues. Germline loops: CDR1 MNHEY, CDR2 SVGEGT. CDR3 DNA sequence: TGTGCCAGCAGAACCGGGACGGGAGCTGTTGACACCTTC. Its translation is CASRTGTGAVDTF.

On this clonotype itself: A read error may be the cause here, since a much bigger clone is one base away. The chain combines TRBV3-1 with TRBJ2-5; 10 nucleotides match TRBD2. Per the germline V gene, CDR1 is LGHDT and CDR2 is YNNKEL (reference sequence). CDR3 length equals 14 residues. The junction had 4 bases not matched to a gene; V was cut back by 4 bases and J by 5 bases. The CDR3 protein is CASSPGLAVETQYF. CDR3 DNA sequence: TGTGCCAGCAGCCCCGGACTAGCGGTGGAGACCCAGTACTTC.

This clonotype was counted between two and nine times. The chain combines TRBV12-3 or TRBV12-4 with TRBJ2-1, with D maybe TRBD2 (5 bases). Trimming left V 1 base short and J 4 bases short, with 11 bases between. This CDR3 region has 15 residues. The CDR3 DNA is TGTGCCAGCAGTTTAGTCGGGGTAGGGTACAATGAGCAGTTCTTC. It specifies CASSLVGVGYNEQFF.

J is TRBJ2-7 and V is TRBV4-2; D might be TRBD2 (6 bases). The V and J ends lost 4 bases and 6 bases respectively, with 10 bases between them. This CDR3 has 12 amino acids. Germline CDR1 LGHNA, CDR2 YNFKEQ. Here the CDR3 reads CASSRGGSEQYF. CDR3 coding DNA: TGTGCCAGCAGCCGTGGGGGGAGCGAGCAGTACTTC.

V gene TRBV3-1 combines with J gene TRBJ2-1; tentatively, D is TRBD1 (6 bases). Germline CDR1 and CDR2: LGHDT and YNNKEL (reference sequence). This CDR3 is 12 amino acids long. Trimming shortened V by 8 bases and J by 3 bases, and 8 bases separated the two germline ends. The CDR3: CASRDIYNEQFF. CDR3 sequence (DNA): TGTGCCAGCCGGGACATCTACAATGAGCAGTTCTTC.

This clonotype appeared a few times. V is TRBV11-1 and J is TRBJ2-1, with 12 bases that match TRBD2. From germline, CDR1 is SGHAT and CDR2 FQDESV (reference sequence). Germline trimming cut 2 bases from V and 3 bases from J; bases unmatched to any gene: 2. The CDR3 contains 16 residues. CDR3 protein: CASSLKTSGSYNEQFF. Written as DNA, the CDR3 is TGTGCCAGCAGCTTAAAGACTAGCGGGAGCTACAATGAGCAGTTCTTC.

A remark on this clonotype: A read error may account for a junction end that differs from germline. This chain connects TRBV6-1 to TRBJ2-6, with 9 bases matching TRBD1. The CDR3 runs 15 residues. The germline CDR1 and CDR2 sequences are MNHNS and SASEGT. CDR3 DNA: TGTGCCAGCAGGCCACAGGGGGCTGGGGCCAACGGCCTGACTTTC. Translating gives CASRPQGAGANGLTF.

The chain carries TRBV20-1 and TRBJ2-3; maybe TRBD2 (6 bases). V lost 3 bases to trimming and J lost 0 bases, with 13 bases between them. Germline V gene lookup returns CDR1 DFQATT and CDR2 SNEGSKA (reference sequence). This CDR3 region has 15 residues. The CDR3 spells CSASRDGTSTDTQYF. The DNA for the CDR3 is TGCAGTGCTAGTCGGGACGGGACTAGCACAGATACGCAGTATTTT.

The chain combines TRBV29-1 with TRBJ2-2, with 7 nucleotides matching TRBD2. The CDR3 is 17 amino acids. Germline V gene lookup returns CDR1 SQVTM and CDR2 ANQGSEA. J gave up 4 bases and V 0 bases, and 11 bases lay outside the gene matches. The CDR3 bases are TGCAGCGTTGAAGACTTCCGGGGGGATTCAGGCACCGGGGAGCTGTTTTTT. This translates into CSVEDFRGDSGTGELFF.

With respect to this clonotype: Relative to the germline gene, one junction end is altered; a read error may explain this. V is TRBV29-1 and J is TRBJ1-1; 7 nucleotides line up with TRBD1. CDR1 is SQVTM, CDR2 ANQGSEA, per germline. The CDR3 runs 13 residues. Written as DNA, the CDR3 is TGCAGCATTGAGATCCAGGGGGGCACTGAAGCTTTCTTT. Amino acids: CSIEIQGGTEAFF.

This chain links TRBV7-2 with TRBJ1-5; a possible D gene is TRBD1 (5 bases). The CDR3 has 16 residues. Germline V CDR1 and CDR2: SGHTA, FQGNSA. Trimming took off 0 bases at V and 0 bases at J, with 9 bases between the two ends. CDR3 in DNA: TGTGCCAGCAGCTTAGCGTCGGGGGATAGCAATCAGCCCCAGCATTTT. It yields the protein CASSLASGDSNQPQHF.

This clonotype was counted between two and nine times. The chain joins TRBV5-1 to TRBJ1-1; D gene uncertain. Germline CDR1 SGHRS, CDR2 YFSETQ. Trimming left V 5 bases short and J 0 bases short, with 11 bases between. The CDR3 contains 14 residues. CDR3 residues: CASREMDLNTEAFF. The CDR3 nucleotides read TGCGCCAGCAGGGAGATGGACTTGAACACTGAAGCTTTCTTT.

This clonotype showed up just a few times. The CDR3 nucleotides are TGTGCCAGCAGCCCGTTGGGACAGTCCTACAATGAGCAGTTCTTC. Encoded protein: CASSPLGQSYNEQFF. The V call is TRBV7-9, the J call TRBJ2-1, with TRBD1 matching 7 bases. The V segment lost 5 bases and the J segment 1 base; nucleotides outside the gene matches: 5. This CDR3 has 15 residues. The germline V gene encodes CDR1 SEHNR and CDR2 FQNEAQ (reference sequence).

This clonotype appeared a few times. This chain uses TRBV4-1 with TRBJ2-3, with 7 bases identical to TRBD2. The V segment lost 0 bases and the J segment 2 bases; nucleotides outside the gene matches: 5. The germline gives CDR1 MGHRA, CDR2 YSYEKL. This CDR3 has 16 amino acids. In DNA form, the CDR3 reads TGCGCCAGCAGCCAAGAAGGCAGCGGGGCCACAGATACGCAGTATTTT. It encodes CASSQEGSGATDTQYF.

This clonotype was seen only a few times. The chain joins TRBV4-3 to TRBJ2-7; 8 bases are a match to TRBD2. From germline, CDR1 is LGHNA and CDR2 YSLEER. This CDR3 region has 16 residues. J gave up 1 base and V 2 bases, and 7 bases lay outside the gene matches. CDR3 protein: CASSQLLAVSSYEQYF. In nucleotides, the CDR3 is TGCGCCAGCAGCCAATTACTAGCGGTGAGTTCCTACGAGCAGTACTTC.